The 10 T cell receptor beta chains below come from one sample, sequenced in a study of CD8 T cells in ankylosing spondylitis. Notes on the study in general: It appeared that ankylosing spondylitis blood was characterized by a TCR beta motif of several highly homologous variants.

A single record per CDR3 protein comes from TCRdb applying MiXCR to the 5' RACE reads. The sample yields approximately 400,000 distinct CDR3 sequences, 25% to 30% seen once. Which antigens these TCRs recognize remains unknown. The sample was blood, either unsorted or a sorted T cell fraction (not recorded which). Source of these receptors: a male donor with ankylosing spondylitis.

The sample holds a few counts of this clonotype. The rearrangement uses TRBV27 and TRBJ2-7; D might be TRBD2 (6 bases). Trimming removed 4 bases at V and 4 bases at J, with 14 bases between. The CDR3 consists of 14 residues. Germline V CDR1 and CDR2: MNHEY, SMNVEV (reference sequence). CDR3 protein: CASSSLAIRYEQYF. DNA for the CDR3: TGTGCCAGCAGTTCCCTAGCGATTAGATACGAGCAGTACTTC.

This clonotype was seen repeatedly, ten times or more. The CDR3 protein is CASSLGSSGANVLTF. CDR3 sequence (DNA): TGCGCCAGCAGCTTGGGGTCCTCTGGGGCCAACGTCCTGACTTTC. The V call is TRBV5-1, the J call TRBJ2-6; D gene unclear. Per the germline V gene, CDR1 is SGHRS and CDR2 is YFSETQ. This CDR3 has 15 residues. V was trimmed by 0 bases and J by 0 bases, leaving 4 bases between them.

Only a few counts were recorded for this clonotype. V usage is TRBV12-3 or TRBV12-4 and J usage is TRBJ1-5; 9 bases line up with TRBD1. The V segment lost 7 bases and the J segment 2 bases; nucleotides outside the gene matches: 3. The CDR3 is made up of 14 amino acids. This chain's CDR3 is CASTRTGGNQPQHF. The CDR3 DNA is TGTGCCAGCACGAGGACAGGGGGCAATCAGCCCCAGCATTTT.

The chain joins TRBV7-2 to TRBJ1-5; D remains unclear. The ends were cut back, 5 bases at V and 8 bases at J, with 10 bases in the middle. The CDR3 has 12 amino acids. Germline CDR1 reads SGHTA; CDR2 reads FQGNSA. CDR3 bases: TGTGCCAGCAGCCTACCTTATGAGCCCCAGCATTTT. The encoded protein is CASSLPYEPQHF.

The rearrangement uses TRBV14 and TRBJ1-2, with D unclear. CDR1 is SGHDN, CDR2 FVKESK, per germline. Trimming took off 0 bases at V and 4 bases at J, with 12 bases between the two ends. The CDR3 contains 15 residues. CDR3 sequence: CASSQDAPGSYGYTF. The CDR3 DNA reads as TGTGCCAGCAGCCAAGATGCACCGGGAAGCTATGGCTACACCTTC.

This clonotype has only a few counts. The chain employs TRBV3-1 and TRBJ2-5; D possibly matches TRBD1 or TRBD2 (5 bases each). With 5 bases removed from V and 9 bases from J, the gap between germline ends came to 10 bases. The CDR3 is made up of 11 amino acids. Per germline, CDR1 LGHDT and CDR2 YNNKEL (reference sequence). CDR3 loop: CASSEGTPQYF. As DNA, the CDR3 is TGTGCCAGCAGCGAAGGGACCCCCCAGTACTTC.

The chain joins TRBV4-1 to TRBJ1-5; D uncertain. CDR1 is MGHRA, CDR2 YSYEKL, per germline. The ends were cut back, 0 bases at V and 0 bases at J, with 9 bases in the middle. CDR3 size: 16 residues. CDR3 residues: CASSQERVTSNQPQHF. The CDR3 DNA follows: TGCGCCAGCAGCCAAGAAAGGGTTACTAGCAATCAGCCCCAGCATTTT.

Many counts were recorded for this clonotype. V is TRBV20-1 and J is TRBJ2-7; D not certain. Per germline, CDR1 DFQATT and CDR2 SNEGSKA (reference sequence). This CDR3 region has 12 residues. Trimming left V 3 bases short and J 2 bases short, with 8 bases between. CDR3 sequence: CSARELTYEQYF. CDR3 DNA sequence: TGCAGTGCTAGGGAGCTAACCTACGAGCAGTACTTC.

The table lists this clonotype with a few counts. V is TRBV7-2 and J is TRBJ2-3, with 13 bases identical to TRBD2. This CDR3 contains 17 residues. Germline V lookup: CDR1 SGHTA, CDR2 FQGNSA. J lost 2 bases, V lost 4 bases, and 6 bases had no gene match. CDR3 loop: CASSSRTSGRATDTQYF. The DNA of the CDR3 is TGTGCCAGCAGCTCCCGTACTAGCGGGAGGGCCACAGATACGCAGTATTTT.

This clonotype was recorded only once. The CDR3 loop reads CSASADGSAEAFF. The CDR3 DNA reads as TGCAGTGCTAGTGCGGACGGGAGTGCTGAAGCTTTCTTT. The chain couples TRBV20-1 to TRBJ1-1; D remains ambiguous. V was clipped by 3 bases and J by 6 bases, with 14 bases between them. The CDR3 has 13 residues. CDR1 is DFQATT, CDR2 SNEGSKA, per germline (reference sequence).